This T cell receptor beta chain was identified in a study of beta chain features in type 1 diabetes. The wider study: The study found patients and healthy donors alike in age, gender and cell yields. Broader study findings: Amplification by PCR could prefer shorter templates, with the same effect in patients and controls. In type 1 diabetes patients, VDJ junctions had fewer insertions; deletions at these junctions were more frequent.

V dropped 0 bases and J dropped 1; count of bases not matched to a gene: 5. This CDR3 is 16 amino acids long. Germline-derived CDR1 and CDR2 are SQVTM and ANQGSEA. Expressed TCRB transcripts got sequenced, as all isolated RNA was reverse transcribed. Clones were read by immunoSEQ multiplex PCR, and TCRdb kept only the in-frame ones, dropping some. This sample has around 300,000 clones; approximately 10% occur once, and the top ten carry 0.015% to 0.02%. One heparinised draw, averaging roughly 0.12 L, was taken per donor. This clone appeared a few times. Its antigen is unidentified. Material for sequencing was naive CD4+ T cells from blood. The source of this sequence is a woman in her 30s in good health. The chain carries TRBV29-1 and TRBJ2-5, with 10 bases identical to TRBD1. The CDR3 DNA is TGCAGCGTTGAAGATCCCCGGGACAGGGGCCAAGAGACCCAGTACTTC. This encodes CSVEDPRDRGQETQYF.